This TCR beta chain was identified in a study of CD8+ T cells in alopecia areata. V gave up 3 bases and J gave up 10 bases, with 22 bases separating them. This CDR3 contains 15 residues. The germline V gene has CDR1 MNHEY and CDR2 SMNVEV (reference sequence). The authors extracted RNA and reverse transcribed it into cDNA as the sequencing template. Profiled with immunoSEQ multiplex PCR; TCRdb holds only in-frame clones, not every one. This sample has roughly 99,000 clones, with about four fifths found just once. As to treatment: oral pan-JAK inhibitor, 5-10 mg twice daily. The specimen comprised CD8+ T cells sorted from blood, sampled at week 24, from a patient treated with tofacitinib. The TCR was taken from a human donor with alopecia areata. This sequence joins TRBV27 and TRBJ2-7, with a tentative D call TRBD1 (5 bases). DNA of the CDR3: TGTGCCAGCAGTTTGGCAGGCAGGGCATTAGTCGAACAGTACTTC. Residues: CASSLAGRALVEQYF.